This T cell receptor (beta chain) comes out of a study of T cells in localized non-small cell lung cancer. Data came from immunoSEQ multiplex PCR; TCRdb stores just in-frame clones and leaves some out. The table shows 950 to 1,200 clones, with roughly 15% occurring only once. The length of the CDR3 is 15 residues. CDR1 MGHRA and CDR2 YSYEKL come from the germline V gene. The V and J ends lost 1 base and 4 bases, in that order; junction bases with no gene match: 7. This specimen was lung tumor tissue, taken before any cancer treatment. This receptor was obtained from a woman aged 40-69 years with stage II lung adenocarcinoma. This rearrangement joins TRBV4-1 to TRBJ2-7; 7 positions match TRBD2. CDR3 loop: CASSQAGGGSYEQYF. CDR3 nucleotide sequence: TGCGCCAGCAGCCAAGCGGGGGGAGGATCATACGAGCAGTACTTC.